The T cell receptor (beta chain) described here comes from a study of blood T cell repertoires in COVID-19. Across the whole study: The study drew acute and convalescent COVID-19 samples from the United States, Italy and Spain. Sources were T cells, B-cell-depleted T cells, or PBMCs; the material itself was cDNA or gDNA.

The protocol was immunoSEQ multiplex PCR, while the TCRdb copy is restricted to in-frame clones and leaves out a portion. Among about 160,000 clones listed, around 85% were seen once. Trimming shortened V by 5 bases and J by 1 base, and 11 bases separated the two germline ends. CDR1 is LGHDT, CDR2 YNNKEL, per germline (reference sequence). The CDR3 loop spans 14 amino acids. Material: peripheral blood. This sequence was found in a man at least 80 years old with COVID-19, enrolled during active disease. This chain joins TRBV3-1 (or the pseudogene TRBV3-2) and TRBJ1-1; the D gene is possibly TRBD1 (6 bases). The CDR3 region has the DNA TGTGCCAGCAGCTCGGGACACCCGAACACTGAAGCTTTCTTT. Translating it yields CASSSGHPNTEAFF.